A selection of T cell receptor beta chains follows, all from one sample in a study of T cell responses to AZD1222 COVID-19 vaccine. Assay used: immunoSEQ multiplex PCR; TCRdb lists only in-frame clones, some missing. The sample lists approximately 210,000 clones, about 95% occurring once. The material sequenced was peripheral blood, taken 28 days after the second dose of the MenACWY control vaccine. Receptor source: an adult who received the MenACWY meningococcal vaccine as a control. The CDR3 runs from the conserved cysteine through the conserved F or W. D genes are given only for firm matches. Expanded clones are given a class, and other clones once, few, many or no size at all.

abundance: -
j_gene: TRBJ2-7
v_gene: TRBV27
d_gene: -
CDR3aa: CASSFSESHEQYF
CDR3nt: TGTGCCAGCAGTTTTTCAGAGTCCCACGAGCAGTACTTC

abundance: -
j_gene: TRBJ1-4
v_gene: TRBV19
d_gene: TRBD1
CDR3aa: CASRTGAAPTNEKLFF
CDR3nt: TGTGCCAGTAGGACAGGGGCGGCTCCAACTAATGAAAAACTGTTTTTT

abundance: -
j_gene: TRBJ2-7
v_gene: TRBV15
d_gene: TRBD1
CDR3aa: CATSRQAGQGYEQYF
CDR3nt: TGTGCCACCAGCAGGCAGGCAGGACAGGGTTACGAGCAGTACTTC

abundance: -
j_gene: TRBJ2-7
v_gene: TRBV7-2
d_gene: TRBD1
CDR3aa: CASSQGDRAYEQYF
CDR3nt: TGTGCCAGCAGCCAGGGGGACAGGGCCTACGAGCAGTACTTC

abundance: -
j_gene: TRBJ1-2
v_gene: TRBV28
d_gene: -
CDR3aa: CASTGLNPGYTF
CDR3nt: TGTGCCAGCACCGGACTCAACCCTGGCTACACCTTC

abundance: -
j_gene: TRBJ2-5
v_gene: TRBV27
d_gene: -
CDR3aa: CASSSLDRRGETQYF
CDR3nt: TGTGCCAGCAGTTCCCTGGACAGGAGGGGAGAGACCCAGTACTTC

abundance: -
j_gene: TRBJ2-3
v_gene: TRBV7-2
d_gene: TRBD2
CDR3aa: CASSWTSGLATDTQYF
CDR3nt: TGTGCCAGCAGCTGGACCTCGGGACTAGCCACAGATACGCAGTATTTT

abundance: -
j_gene: TRBJ2-7
v_gene: TRBV28
d_gene: -
CDR3aa: CASSFRYKTYEQYF
CDR3nt: TGTGCCAGCAGTTTCCGTTACAAGACCTACGAGCAGTACTTC

abundance: -
j_gene: TRBJ2-1
v_gene: TRBV7-3
d_gene: TRBD2
CDR3aa: CASSLGGGSAYNEQFF
CDR3nt: TGTGCCAGCAGCTTAGGTGGCGGGAGCGCGTACAATGAGCAGTTCTTC

abundance: -
j_gene: TRBJ2-3
v_gene: TRBV5-1
d_gene: TRBD1
CDR3aa: CATSGGNTDTQYF
CDR3nt: TGCGCCACCTCAGGGGGTAACACAGATACGCAGTATTTT

abundance: -
j_gene: TRBJ1-2
v_gene: TRBV10-3
d_gene: -
CDR3aa: CAISGLAEGGGYTF
CDR3nt: TGTGCCATCAGTGGATTGGCAGAGGGTGGCGGCTACACCTTC

abundance: -
j_gene: TRBJ1-3
v_gene: TRBV9
d_gene: -
CDR3aa: CASSVAFRSSGNTIYF
CDR3nt: TGTGCCAGCAGCGTAGCATTCAGAAGCTCTGGAAACACCATATATTTT

abundance: -
j_gene: TRBJ2-3
v_gene: TRBV3-1/TRBV3-2
d_gene: TRBD2
CDR3aa: CASTPGGGDTQYF
CDR3nt: TGTGCCAGCACCCCCGGGGGGGGAGATACGCAGTATTTT

abundance: few
j_gene: TRBJ2-2
v_gene: TRBV19
d_gene: TRBD2
CDR3aa: CASRNPGGNTGELFF
CDR3nt: TGTGCCAGTAGAAACCCGGGAGGAAACACCGGGGAGCTGTTTTTT

abundance: -
j_gene: TRBJ2-7
v_gene: TRBV7-2
d_gene: TRBD2
CDR3aa: CASSFPRQSSGDLYEQYF
CDR3nt: TGTGCCAGCAGCTTTCCTCGACAGTCTAGCGGGGACCTCTACGAGCAGTACTTC

abundance: -
j_gene: TRBJ2-2
v_gene: TRBV20-1
d_gene: -
CDR3aa: CSATQGGELFF
CDR3nt: TGCAGTGCTACCCAGGGCGGGGAGCTGTTTTTT

abundance: once
j_gene: TRBJ1-1
v_gene: TRBV4-2
d_gene: -
CDR3aa: CASSPYSGDASTEAFF
CDR3nt: TGTGCCAGCAGCCCCTACTCGGGGGATGCGAGCACTGAAGCTTTCTTT

abundance: -
j_gene: TRBJ1-1
v_gene: TRBV19
d_gene: -
CDR3aa: CASSSRVNTEAFF
CDR3nt: TGTGCCAGTAGTAGTCGTGTGAACACTGAAGCTTTCTTT

abundance: -
j_gene: TRBJ2-3
v_gene: TRBV7-3
d_gene: -
CDR3aa: CASSLNDTQYF
CDR3nt: TGTGCCAGCAGCTTAAATGATACGCAGTATTTT

abundance: once
j_gene: TRBJ1-6
v_gene: TRBV28
d_gene: -
CDR3aa: CASSIAGASYNSPLHF
CDR3nt: TGTGCCAGCAGTATTGCAGGGGCATCCTATAATTCACCCCTCCACTTT

abundance: -
j_gene: TRBJ2-7
v_gene: TRBV13
d_gene: TRBD2
CDR3aa: CASSLSGGASYEQYF
CDR3nt: TGTGCCAGCAGCTTAAGCGGGGGGGCCTCGTACGAGCAGTACTTC

abundance: once
j_gene: TRBJ1-5
v_gene: TRBV28
d_gene: TRBD1
CDR3aa: CASSLGQSNQPQHF
CDR3nt: TGTGCCAGCAGTTTGGGACAGAGCAATCAGCCCCAGCATTTT

abundance: -
j_gene: TRBJ2-4
v_gene: TRBV28
d_gene: -
CDR3aa: CASKLSGVHLAKNIQYF
CDR3nt: TGTGCCAGCAAATTATCGGGGGTCCACCTAGCCAAAAACATTCAGTACTTC

abundance: -
j_gene: TRBJ2-7
v_gene: TRBV29-1
d_gene: -
CDR3aa: CSVDQAYEQYF
CDR3nt: TGCAGCGTTGACCAGGCCTACGAGCAGTACTTC

abundance: -
j_gene: TRBJ2-7
v_gene: TRBV21-1
d_gene: -
CDR3aa: CASSATGTVSYEQYF
CDR3nt: TGTGCCAGCAGCGCGACCGGGACAGTATCCTACGAGCAGTACTTC

abundance: -
j_gene: TRBJ2-4
v_gene: TRBV4-1
d_gene: -
CDR3aa: CASSQGALAKNIQYF
CDR3nt: TGCGCCAGCAGCCAAGGGGCACTAGCCAAAAACATTCAGTACTTC

abundance: once
j_gene: TRBJ2-7
v_gene: TRBV3-1/TRBV3-2
d_gene: -
CDR3aa: CASSQEGLTIYEQYF
CDR3nt: TGTGCCAGCAGCCAGGAGGGGCTAACAATCTACGAGCAGTACTTC

abundance: once
j_gene: TRBJ1-1
v_gene: TRBV28
d_gene: -
CDR3aa: CASSSGGTGDTEAFF
CDR3nt: TGTGCCAGCAGTTCCGGGGGGACCGGGGACACTGAAGCTTTCTTT

abundance: -
j_gene: TRBJ2-7
v_gene: TRBV30
d_gene: TRBD2
CDR3aa: CAWRGLAGGPPYEQYF
CDR3nt: TGTGCCTGGAGGGGACTAGCGGGGGGCCCTCCCTACGAGCAGTACTTC

abundance: -
j_gene: TRBJ1-2
v_gene: TRBV29-1
d_gene: -
CDR3aa: CSVEWSSYGYTF
CDR3nt: TGCAGCGTTGAATGGTCCAGCTATGGCTACACCTTC

abundance: -
j_gene: TRBJ2-3
v_gene: TRBV6-5
d_gene: TRBD2
CDR3aa: CASSYGASGFTDTQYF
CDR3nt: TGTGCCAGCAGTTACGGTGCTAGCGGATTCACAGATACGCAGTATTTT

abundance: -
j_gene: TRBJ2-7
v_gene: TRBV25-1
d_gene: TRBD2
CDR3aa: CASGLATYEQYF
CDR3nt: TGTGCCAGCGGACTAGCCACCTACGAGCAGTACTTC

abundance: once
j_gene: TRBJ1-5
v_gene: TRBV28
d_gene: -
CDR3aa: CASSLLTGFNQPQHF
CDR3nt: TGTGCCAGCAGTTTACTCACAGGTTTCAATCAGCCCCAGCATTTT

abundance: -
j_gene: TRBJ1-5
v_gene: TRBV7-2
d_gene: -
CDR3aa: CASSLGRVGQPQHF
CDR3nt: TGTGCCAGCAGCTTAGGGAGGGTAGGGCAGCCCCAGCATTTT

abundance: -
j_gene: TRBJ2-7
v_gene: TRBV28
d_gene: -
CDR3aa: CASSFPRRDGAYEQYF
CDR3nt: TGTGCCAGCAGTTTCCCGCGGCGGGACGGGGCCTACGAGCAGTACTTC

abundance: -
j_gene: TRBJ2-3
v_gene: TRBV10-3
d_gene: TRBD1
CDR3aa: CAISESDRGTDTQYF
CDR3nt: TGTGCCATCAGTGAGTCGGACAGGGGAACAGATACGCAGTATTTT

abundance: -
j_gene: TRBJ2-1
v_gene: TRBV29-1
d_gene: -
CDR3aa: CSAGTRDHNEQFF
CDR3nt: TGCAGCGCCGGGACCCGGGACCACAATGAGCAGTTCTTC

abundance: -
j_gene: TRBJ1-4
v_gene: TRBV13
d_gene: TRBD1
CDR3aa: CASSRRQGANEKLFF
CDR3nt: TGTGCCAGCAGCCGACGACAGGGGGCTAATGAAAAACTGTTTTTT

abundance: -
j_gene: TRBJ1-5
v_gene: TRBV19
d_gene: -
CDR3aa: CASSIGGANGQPQHF
CDR3nt: TGTGCCAGTAGTATCGGAGGGGCGAACGGTCAGCCCCAGCATTTT

abundance: few
j_gene: TRBJ2-1
v_gene: TRBV27
d_gene: TRBD2
CDR3aa: CASSLLAGAYNEQFF
CDR3nt: TGTGCCAGCAGTTTACTAGCGGGAGCCTACAATGAGCAGTTCTTC

abundance: -
j_gene: TRBJ2-2
v_gene: TRBV7-9
d_gene: -
CDR3aa: CASSPDRYTGELFF
CDR3nt: TGTGCCAGCAGCCCCGACAGGTACACCGGGGAGCTGTTTTTT

abundance: -
j_gene: TRBJ1-6
v_gene: TRBV7-9
d_gene: -
CDR3aa: CASSLRQDHNSPLHF
CDR3nt: TGTGCCAGCAGCTTAAGACAGGACCATAATTCACCCCTCCACTTT

abundance: -
j_gene: TRBJ1-1
v_gene: TRBV5-1
d_gene: TRBD1
CDR3aa: CASSLARGDREAFF
CDR3nt: TGCGCCAGCAGCTTGGCCCGGGGGGACAGGGAAGCTTTCTTT

abundance: -
j_gene: TRBJ2-2
v_gene: TRBV6-5
d_gene: TRBD2
CDR3aa: CASSWEGAGGELFF
CDR3nt: TGTGCCAGCAGCTGGGAGGGTGCCGGCGGGGAGCTGTTTTTT

abundance: once
j_gene: TRBJ1-2
v_gene: TRBV7-9
d_gene: -
CDR3aa: CASSWGSQNPTSGYTF
CDR3nt: TGTGCCAGCAGCTGGGGCTCACAGAACCCTACGTCTGGCTACACCTTC

abundance: -
j_gene: TRBJ2-7
v_gene: TRBV19
d_gene: TRBD1
CDR3aa: CASSIGTGPYEQYF
CDR3nt: TGTGCCAGTAGTATAGGGACAGGACCCTACGAGCAGTACTTC

abundance: -
j_gene: TRBJ2-7
v_gene: TRBV30
d_gene: -
CDR3aa: CAWESGFSYEQYF
CDR3nt: TGTGCCTGGGAAAGCGGGTTCTCCTACGAGCAGTACTTC

abundance: -
j_gene: TRBJ1-5
v_gene: TRBV27
d_gene: -
CDR3aa: CASSLEGFGNQPQHF
CDR3nt: TGTGCCAGCAGTTTAGAGGGGTTCGGCAATCAGCCCCAGCATTTT

abundance: -
j_gene: TRBJ2-2
v_gene: TRBV9
d_gene: -
CDR3aa: CASSVGRAKNTGELFF
CDR3nt: TGTGCCAGCAGCGTAGGGAGGGCCAAGAACACCGGGGAGCTGTTTTTT

abundance: -
j_gene: TRBJ2-1
v_gene: TRBV18
d_gene: -
CDR3aa: CASSPPKTGTRTGDEQFF
CDR3nt: TGTGCCAGCTCACCACCGAAGACCGGGACTAGGACAGGGGATGAGCAGTTCTTC

abundance: few
j_gene: TRBJ1-1
v_gene: TRBV19
d_gene: -
CDR3aa: CASSLYPGGGMNTEAFF
CDR3nt: TGTGCCAGTAGTCTATACCCCGGGGGCGGAATGAACACTGAAGCTTTCTTT

abundance: once
j_gene: TRBJ1-2
v_gene: TRBV18
d_gene: -
CDR3aa: CASSPPDSGYYGYTF
CDR3nt: TGTGCCAGCTCACCTCCGGACAGTGGGTACTATGGCTACACCTTC

abundance: -
j_gene: TRBJ2-1
v_gene: TRBV4-3
d_gene: -
CDR3aa: CASSQDMSGSQNYNEQFF
CDR3nt: TGCGCCAGCAGCCAAGACATGTCCGGGAGCCAAAACTACAATGAGCAGTTCTTC

abundance: -
j_gene: TRBJ1-6
v_gene: TRBV5-1
d_gene: TRBD1
CDR3aa: CASSFFSEDRLGNSPLHF
CDR3nt: TGCGCCAGCAGCTTTTTCTCCGAGGACAGGCTGGGGAATTCACCCCTCCACTTT

abundance: -
j_gene: TRBJ2-3
v_gene: TRBV3-1/TRBV3-2
d_gene: -
CDR3aa: CASSQERGTDTQYF
CDR3nt: TGTGCCAGCAGCCAAGAACGGGGCACAGATACGCAGTATTTT